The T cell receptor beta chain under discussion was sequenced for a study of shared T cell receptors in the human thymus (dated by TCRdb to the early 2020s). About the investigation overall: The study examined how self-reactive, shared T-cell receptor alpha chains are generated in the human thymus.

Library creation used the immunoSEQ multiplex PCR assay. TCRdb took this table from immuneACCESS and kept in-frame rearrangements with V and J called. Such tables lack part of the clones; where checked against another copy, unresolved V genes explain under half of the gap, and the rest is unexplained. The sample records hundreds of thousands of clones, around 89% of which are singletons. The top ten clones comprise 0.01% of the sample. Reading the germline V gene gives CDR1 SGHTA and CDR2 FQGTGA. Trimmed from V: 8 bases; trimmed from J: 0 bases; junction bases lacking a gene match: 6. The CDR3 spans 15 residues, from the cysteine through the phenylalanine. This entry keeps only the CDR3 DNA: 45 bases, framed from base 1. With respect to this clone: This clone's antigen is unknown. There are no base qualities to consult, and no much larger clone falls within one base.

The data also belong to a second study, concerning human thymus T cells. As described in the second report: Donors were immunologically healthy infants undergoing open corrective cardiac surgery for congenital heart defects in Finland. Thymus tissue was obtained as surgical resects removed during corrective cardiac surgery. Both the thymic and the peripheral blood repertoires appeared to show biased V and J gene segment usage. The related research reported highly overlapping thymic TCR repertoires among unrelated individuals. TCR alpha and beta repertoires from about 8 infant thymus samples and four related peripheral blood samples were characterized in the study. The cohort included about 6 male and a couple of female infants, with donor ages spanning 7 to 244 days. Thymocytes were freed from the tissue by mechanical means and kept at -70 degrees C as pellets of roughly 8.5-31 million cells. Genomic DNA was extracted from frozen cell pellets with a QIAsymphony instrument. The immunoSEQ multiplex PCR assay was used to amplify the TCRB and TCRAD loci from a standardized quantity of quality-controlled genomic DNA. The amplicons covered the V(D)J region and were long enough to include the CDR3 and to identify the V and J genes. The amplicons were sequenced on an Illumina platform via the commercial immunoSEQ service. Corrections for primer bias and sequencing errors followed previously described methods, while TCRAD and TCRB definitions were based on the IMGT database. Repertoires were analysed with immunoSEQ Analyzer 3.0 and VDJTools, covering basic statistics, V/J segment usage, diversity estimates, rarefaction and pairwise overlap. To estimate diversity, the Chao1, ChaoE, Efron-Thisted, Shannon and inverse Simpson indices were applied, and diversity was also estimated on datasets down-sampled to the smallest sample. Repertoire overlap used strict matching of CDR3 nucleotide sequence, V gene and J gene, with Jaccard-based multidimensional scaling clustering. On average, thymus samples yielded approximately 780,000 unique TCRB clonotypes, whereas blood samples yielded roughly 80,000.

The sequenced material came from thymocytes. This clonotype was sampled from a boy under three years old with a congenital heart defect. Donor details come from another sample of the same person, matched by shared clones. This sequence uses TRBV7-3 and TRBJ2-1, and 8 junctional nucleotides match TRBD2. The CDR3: CASRESGSSYNEQFF. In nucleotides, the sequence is TGTGCCAGCCGGGAGAGCGGGAGCTCCTACAATGAGCAGTTCTTC. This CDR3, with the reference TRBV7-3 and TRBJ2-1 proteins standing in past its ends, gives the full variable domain GAGVSQTPSNKVTEKGKYVELRCDPISGHTALYWYRQSLGQGPEFLIYFQGTGAADDSGLPNDRFFAVRPEGSVSTLKIQRTERGDSAVYLCASRESGSSYNEQFFGPGTRLTVL.